The source of this T cell receptor beta chain is a study of blood T cells in healthy people across ages. Study results and caveats: The study found more naive CD4+ cells and higher diversity in long-lived than aged donors. PBMCs left unsorted prevented a conclusive naive versus antigen-experienced comparison. Total diversity from one million sequenced T cells was likely underestimated.

There are 16 residues in the CDR3. The V segment lost 4 bases and the J segment 5 bases; nucleotides outside the gene matches: 13. CDR1 SGHAT and CDR2 FQNNGV come from the germline V gene. PCR was performed a second time for about 7 to 11 cycles using a sample-barcoded 5' primer and a J-beta primer mix. Samples each returned at least 3 million CDR3-containing paired-end reads. TCRdb independently ran MiXCR on the 5' RACE reads; one entry per CDR3 protein. The sample has just under 900,000 distinct CDR3 sequences; around 28% are singletons. Comments on this clonotype: Its antigen is unidentified.

The sequenced sample consisted of blood. The chain couples TRBV11-2 to TRBJ2-7; TRBD1 matches at 8 bases. The TCR was taken from an elderly woman in good health. The DNA for the CDR3 is TGTGCCAGCAGCTCGGACAGGGAAGGGTCCTACAACGAGCAGTACTTC. This encodes CASSSDREGSYNEQYF. The full variable domain, rest sourced from reference TRBV11-2 and TRBJ2-7, is EAGVAQSPRYKIIEKRQSVAFWCNPISGHATLYWYQQILGQGPKLLIQFQNNGVVDDSQLPKDRFSAERLKGVDSTLKIQPAKLEDSAVYLCASSSDREGSYNEQYFGPGTRLTVT.